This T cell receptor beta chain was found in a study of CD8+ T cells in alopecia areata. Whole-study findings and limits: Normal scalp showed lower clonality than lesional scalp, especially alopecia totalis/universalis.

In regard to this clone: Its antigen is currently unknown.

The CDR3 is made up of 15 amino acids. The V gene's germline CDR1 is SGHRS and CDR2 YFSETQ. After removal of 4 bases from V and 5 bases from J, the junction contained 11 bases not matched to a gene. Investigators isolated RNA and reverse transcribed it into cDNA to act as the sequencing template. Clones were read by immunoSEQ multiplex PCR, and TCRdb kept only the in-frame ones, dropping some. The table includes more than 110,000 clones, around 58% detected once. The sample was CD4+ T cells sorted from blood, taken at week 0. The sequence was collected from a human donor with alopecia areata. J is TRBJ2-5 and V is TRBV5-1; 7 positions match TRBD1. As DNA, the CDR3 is TGCGCCAGCAGCCCCGGGACAGCGACGGGGGAGACCCAGTACTTC. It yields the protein CASSPGTATGETQYF. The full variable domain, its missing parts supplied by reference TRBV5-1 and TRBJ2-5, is KAGVTQTPRYLIKTRGQQVTLSCSPISGHRSVSWYQQTPGQGLQFLFEYFSETQRNKGNFPGRFSGRQFSNSRSEMNVSTLELGDSALYLCASSPGTATGETQYFGPGTRLLVL.